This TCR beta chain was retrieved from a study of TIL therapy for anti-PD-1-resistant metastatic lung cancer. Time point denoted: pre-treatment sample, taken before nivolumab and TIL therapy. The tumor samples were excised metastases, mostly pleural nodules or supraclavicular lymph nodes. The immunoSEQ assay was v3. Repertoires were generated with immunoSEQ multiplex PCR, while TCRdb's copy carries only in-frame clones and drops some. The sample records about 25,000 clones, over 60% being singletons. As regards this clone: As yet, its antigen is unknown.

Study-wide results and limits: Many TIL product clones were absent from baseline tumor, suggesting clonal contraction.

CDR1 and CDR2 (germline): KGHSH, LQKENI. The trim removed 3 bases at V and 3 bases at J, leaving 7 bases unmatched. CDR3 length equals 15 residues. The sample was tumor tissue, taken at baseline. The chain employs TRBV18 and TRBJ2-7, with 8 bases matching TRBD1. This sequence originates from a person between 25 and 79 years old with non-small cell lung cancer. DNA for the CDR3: TGTGCCAGCTCACCCCAAGACAGGGGAGGCTACGAGCAGTACTTC. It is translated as CASSPQDRGGYEQYF.